The next 31 T cell receptor beta chains were all read from a single sample in a study of T cells in Graves' hyperthyroidism and ophthalmopathy. Researchers took RNA transcripts and amplified the TCR beta CDR3 regions from them. The HTBI primer set served for first-round RT-PCR of the TCR CDR3. TCRdb fed the multiplex PCR reads into MiXCR, producing one record per CDR3 protein. This sample has approximately 600,000 distinct CDR3 sequences, with 13% to 15% found just once. The sequencing sample was made of blood. These receptors originate from a young woman with Graves' ophthalmopathy.

There are many counts of this clonotype. The J gene is TRBJ2-3, the V gene TRBV30; TRBD1 might be the D (6 bases). CDR1 is GTSNPN and CDR2 is SVGIG in the germline V gene (reference sequence). The CDR3 is 12 amino acids. Trimming left V 6 bases short and J 5 bases short, with 12 bases between. In DNA, the CDR3 is TGTGCCTGCCAGGGGCATGAAGATACGCAGTATTTT. It specifies CACQGHEDTQYF.

This clonotype was picked up many times. The chain joins TRBV20-1 to TRBJ2-3, with TRBD2 identical over 13 bases. CDR1 DFQATT and CDR2 SNEGSKA come from the germline V gene (reference sequence). Trimming took 0 bases from V and 2 from J; bases not matched to a gene: 5. The CDR3 consists of 17 residues. The DNA of the CDR3 is TGCAGTGCTAGAGAGACGGGACTAGCGGGACACACAGATACGCAGTATTTT. It specifies CSARETGLAGHTDTQYF.

To note about this clonotype: A much larger clone differs by one base, so this may be a read error. The chain links TRBV7-9 to TRBJ2-7; the match to TRBD1 covers 9 bases. Per the germline V gene, CDR1 is SEHNR and CDR2 is FQNEAQ (reference sequence). Trimming removed 4 bases from V and 3 bases from J; junction bases left unmatched: 10. This CDR3 has 16 amino acids. CDR3: CASSSPGQGLNYEQYF. The CDR3 region has the DNA TGTGCCAGCAGCTCACCGGGACAGGGTTTAAACTACGAGCAGTACTTC.

This clonotype was seen at least ten times. V is TRBV7-2 and J is TRBJ2-1; 8 bases agree with TRBD1. The CDR3 is 16 amino acids. With 1 base clipped from V and 5 bases from J, the junction kept 7 bases outside the gene matches. The V gene's germline CDR1 is SGHTA and CDR2 FQGNSA. Here the CDR3 reads CASSLVSGGPNNEQFF. CDR3 bases: TGTGCCAGCAGCTTAGTGTCAGGGGGCCCCAACAATGAGCAGTTCTTC.

This clonotype was counted once. This chain joins TRBV7-2 and TRBJ2-2; TRBD1 matches at 11 bases. This CDR3 region has 16 residues. Germline assignment: CDR1 SGHTA and CDR2 FQGNSA. Trimming took 4 bases from V and 4 from J; bases not matched to a gene: 5. The CDR3 sequence is CASSSGQGVGTGELFF. The CDR3 DNA follows: TGTGCCAGCAGCTCGGGACAGGGGGTGGGCACCGGGGAGCTGTTTTTT.

This clonotype appeared many times. V and J are TRBV10-3 and TRBJ2-7, with 11 positions matching TRBD1. Looked up from germline, CDR1 is ENHRY and CDR2 is SYGVKD. V gave up 6 bases and J gave up 2 bases; unmatched junction bases: 3. This CDR3 spans 14 amino acids. In DNA, the CDR3 is TGTGCCATCAGGCCGGGACAGGGGGCCTACGAGCAGTACTTC. Translating gives CAIRPGQGAYEQYF.

For this clonotype: One end of the junction is discordant with germline, which a read error may explain. The chain carries TRBV12-3 or TRBV12-4 and TRBJ2-1, with D unresolved. This CDR3 has 12 amino acids. In DNA form, the CDR3 reads TGTGCCAGCAGTTTAGCTAGGGATGAGCAGCTCTTC. This translates into CASSLARDEQLF.

At least ten counts were recorded for this clonotype. The genes are TRBV18 and TRBJ2-7; D is unclear. V lost 6 bases to trimming and J lost 2 bases, with 14 bases between them. The germline V gene has CDR1 KGHSH and CDR2 LQKENI. The length of the CDR3 is 14 residues. In DNA, the CDR3 is TGTGCCAGCTCCCTGCAGCGTACAACCTACGAGCAGTACTTC. This gives the protein CASSLQRTTYEQYF.

In the case of this clonotype: It may be a read error: a sequence one base away is much more abundant. The chain couples TRBV11-2 to TRBJ2-1; 9 bases are shared with TRBD1. CDR3 length: 15 residues. Germline V gene lookup returns CDR1 SGHAT and CDR2 FQNNGV. CDR3: CAGSRPGTGSDEQFF. The CDR3 DNA sequence: TGTGCCGGCAGCCGTCCCGGGACAGGGTCCGATGAGCAGTTCTTC.

This clonotype was picked up many times. The CDR3 here is CASSLLRDNYEQYF. The CDR3 DNA is TGTGCCAGCAGTCTTCTCCGGGACAACTACGAGCAGTACTTC. The gene calls are TRBV28 and TRBJ2-7, with D possibly being TRBD1 (6 bases). Deletions cut 5 bases from V and 3 bases from J, with 14 bases between. The CDR3 length is 14 residues. In germline, CDR1 is MDHEN, CDR2 SYDVKM. Complete variable domain (other parts from reference TRBV28 and TRBJ2-7): DVKVTQSSRYLVKRTGEKVFLECVQDMDHENMFWYRQDPGLGLRLIYFSYDVKMKEKGDIPEGYSVSREKKERFSLILESASTNQTSMYLCASSLLRDNYEQYFGPGTRLTVT.

This clonotype has only a few counts. The CDR3 reads CSARDPGLAGVGYNEQFF. The CDR3 region has the DNA TGCAGTGCTAGAGATCCGGGACTAGCGGGAGTTGGCTACAATGAGCAGTTCTTC. The genes are TRBV20-1 and TRBJ2-1; 14 bases are a match to TRBD2. V lost 0 bases and J lost 3; bases outside the gene matches: 7. The germline V gene encodes CDR1 DFQATT and CDR2 SNEGSKA (reference sequence). The CDR3 contains 18 residues.

This clonotype was seen only a few times. The chain recombines TRBV28 with TRBJ2-7, with D possibly being TRBD1 or TRBD2 (5 bases each). The germline CDR1 and CDR2 sequences are MDHEN and SYDVKM. The CDR3 has 16 residues. Trimming stripped 7 bases from V and 7 bases from J, with 26 bases between. The DNA for the CDR3 is TGTGCCAGCAATCCCTCAGGCGCCAGGACAAGAGGGGAGCAGTACTTC. This codes for CASNPSGARTRGEQYF. Based on the CDR3 plus reference TRBV28 and TRBJ2-7, the full variable domain is DVKVTQSSRYLVKRTGEKVFLECVQDMDHENMFWYRQDPGLGLRLIYFSYDVKMKEKGDIPEGYSVSREKKERFSLILESASTNQTSMYLCASNPSGARTRGEQYFGPGTRLTVT.

CDR3 in amino acids: CASSQDQSGRGETQYF. Written as DNA, the CDR3 is TGTGCCAGCAGCCAAGACCAAAGCGGGAGGGGAGAGACCCAGTACTTC. J is TRBJ2-5 and V is TRBV3-1; 10 nucleotides line up with TRBD2. The J segment lost 4 bases and the V segment lost 0 bases, leaving 5 bases of the junction unmatched. The CDR3 runs to 16 residues. Germline CDR1 LGHDT, CDR2 YNNKEL (reference sequence).

This clonotype appeared many times. This chain uses TRBV20-1 with TRBJ2-3; 9 bases match TRBD2. Germline CDR1 is DFQATT and CDR2 is SNEGSKA (reference sequence). The CDR3 totals 13 residues. Trimming cost V 5 bases and J 8 bases; bases outside gene matches: 8. The CDR3 DNA follows: TGCAGTGCTCCCGCTAGCGGGATTGGTACGCAGTATTTT. Protein sequence: CSAPASGIGTQYF.

This clonotype appeared many times. The chain has TRBV28 and TRBJ1-6; perhaps TRBD1 as D (6 bases). V was pared by 4 bases and J by 9 bases, with 19 bases between. The CDR3 has 16 amino acids. Germline V lookup: CDR1 MDHEN, CDR2 SYDVKM. The CDR3 reads CASSSQGPGSSSPLHF. The DNA for the CDR3 is TGTGCCAGCAGTTCACAGGGTCCAGGGTCAAGTTCACCCCTCCACTTT.

This clonotype was counted many times. The chain recombines TRBV29-1 with TRBJ2-1; 7 bases line up with TRBD1. CDR1 SQVTM and CDR2 ANQGSEA come from the germline V gene. The CDR3 totals 13 residues. The ends lost 7 bases at V and 3 bases at J; junction bases unmatched: 6. CDR3 bases: TGCAGCGCCTGGCAGGGGGACTACAATGAGCAGTTCTTC. Translation gives CSAWQGDYNEQFF.

This sequence joins TRBV29-1 and TRBJ2-1, with unresolved D. The CDR3 totals 15 residues. V was clipped by 4 bases and J by 1 base, with 14 bases between them. Per the germline V gene, CDR1 is SQVTM and CDR2 is ANQGSEA. This chain's CDR3 is CSVVPALNSYNEQFF. The DNA for the CDR3 is TGCAGCGTTGTTCCGGCGCTGAATTCCTACAATGAGCAGTTCTTC.

J is TRBJ1-1 and V is TRBV20-1, with D unresolved. Per germline, CDR1 DFQATT and CDR2 SNEGSKA (reference sequence). Trimming left V 1 base short and J 4 bases short, with 13 bases between. This CDR3 is built from 14 residues. CDR3 nucleotide sequence: TGCAGTGCTAGAGTATCGGCGAGGCGCACTGAAGCTTTCTTT. Translation gives CSARVSARRTEAFF.

The rearrangement uses TRBV9 and TRBJ2-7; no firm D call. V lost 0 bases, J lost 3 bases, and 7 bases lay in between. Germline values: CDR1 SGDLS, CDR2 YYNGEE. The CDR3 has 13 residues. The CDR3: CASSVGPSYEQYF. The CDR3 DNA reads as TGTGCCAGCAGCGTAGGTCCTAGCTACGAGCAGTACTTC.

The chain couples TRBV2 to TRBJ2-7; 8 positions match TRBD1. The germline V gene encodes CDR1 SNHLY and CDR2 FYNNEI. The CDR3 extends over 14 amino acids. Losses at the gene ends were 6 bases for V and 6 bases for J; bases not matched to a gene: 10. The CDR3 sequence: CASSRVAGGGEQYF. The DNA for the CDR3 is TGTGCCAGCAGCCGGGTGGCAGGGGGCGGCGAGCAGTACTTC.

Points on this clonotype: It may be a read error: a sequence one base away is much more abundant. It is likely a read error, because the conserved phenylalanine at the end of the CDR3 is missing. CDR3 in DNA: TGTGCCAGCAGCCGGGACACCAGCTCCTACGAGCAGTACTTA. This sequence encodes CASSRDTSSYEQYL. The chain joins TRBV7-9 to TRBJ2-7; possible D gene TRBD1, 6 bases. The ends were cut back, 5 bases at V and 0 bases at J, with 11 bases in the middle. The CDR3 extends over 14 amino acids. CDR1 SEHNR and CDR2 FQNEAQ come from the germline V gene (reference sequence).

This clonotype was seen many times. The chain employs TRBV20-1 and TRBJ2-7, with 10 nucleotides matching TRBD1. The ends lost 3 bases at V and 7 bases at J; junction bases unmatched: 15. Germline V CDR1 and CDR2: DFQATT, SNEGSKA (reference sequence). CDR3 size: 16 residues. The chain's CDR3 is CSARGMTGGLLGEQYF. As DNA, the CDR3 is TGCAGTGCTAGGGGGATGACAGGGGGCCTCTTAGGGGAGCAGTACTTC.

This clonotype was recorded many times. The chain joins TRBV24-1 to TRBJ2-2; 8 bases match TRBD1. Germline lookup yields CDR1 KGHDR and CDR2 SFDVKD. The CDR3 totals 15 residues. The ends lost 4 bases at V and 6 bases at J; junction bases unmatched: 6. CDR3 amino acids: CATSEPGQAAGELFF. CDR3 nucleotides: TGTGCCACCAGTGAACCGGGACAGGCTGCCGGGGAGCTGTTTTTT.

The chain has TRBV9 and TRBJ2-3; 9 bases are shared with TRBD1. The germline V gene has CDR1 SGDLS and CDR2 YYNGEE. V lost 1 base, J lost 6 bases, and 6 bases stayed unmatched. This CDR3 is 15 amino acids long. The CDR3 region is CASSVRDRVDDTQYF. CDR3 DNA: TGTGCCAGCAGCGTAAGGGACAGGGTTGACGATACGCAGTATTTT.

This clonotype was observed many times. The chain carries TRBV7-8 and TRBJ2-7; 14 bases agree with TRBD2. The V segment lost 4 bases and the J segment 12 bases; nucleotides outside the gene matches: 5. Germline V lookup: CDR1 SGHVS, CDR2 FQNEAQ. The CDR3 consists of 13 residues. The CDR3 region has the DNA TGTGCCAGCAGCTCCGGACTAGCGGGAGGCGGGTACTTC. It yields the protein CASSSGLAGGGYF.

The CDR3 DNA reads TGCGCCAGCAGCCATCTCGGGACTAGCGTAGGGACCCAGTACTTC. Protein product: CASSHLGTSVGTQYF. The V and J genes are TRBV4-1 and TRBJ2-5, with TRBD2 identical over 10 bases. Germline V CDR1 and CDR2: MGHRA, YSYEKL. V dropped 3 bases and J dropped 7; count of bases not matched to a gene: 8. The CDR3 is 15 residues long.

Many counts were recorded for this clonotype. The chain couples TRBV12-3 or TRBV12-4 to TRBJ2-1; D is uncertain. The CDR3 is 17 amino acids. The germline V and J ends were trimmed by 1 base and 5 bases, with 18 bases remaining between them. Written as DNA, the CDR3 is TGTGCCAGCAGTTTAGAGGGTACTCCATCCCGAAACAATGAGCAGTTCTTC. As protein: CASSLEGTPSRNNEQFF.

This clonotype was recorded at least ten times. The CDR3 DNA follows: TGCAGTGCTAGTCACGGGCTGGAGACCCAGTACTTC. It translates to CSASHGLETQYF. The gene calls are TRBV20-1 and TRBJ2-5, with D uncertain. Germline loops: CDR1 DFQATT, CDR2 SNEGSKA (reference sequence). The length of the CDR3 is 12 residues. The germline V and J ends were trimmed by 3 bases and 5 bases, with 10 bases remaining between them.

This clonotype occurred a few times. The chain has TRBV9 and TRBJ2-1, with a possible D match to TRBD2 (5 bases). The CDR3 spans 15 residues. Trimming shortened V by 2 bases and J by 6 bases, and 15 bases separated the two germline ends. Germline lookup yields CDR1 SGDLS and CDR2 YYNGEE. In nucleotides, the CDR3 is TGTGCCAGCAGCGTCGGGATCCTCCCTTCCAATGAGCAGTTCTTC. Encoded protein: CASSVGILPSNEQFF.

This clonotype was counted at least ten times. This chain connects TRBV24-1 to TRBJ2-3, with unresolved D. V was trimmed by 5 bases and J by 5 bases, leaving 10 bases between them. The CDR3 is made up of 13 amino acids. The germline V gene encodes CDR1 KGHDR and CDR2 SFDVKD. The CDR3 is CATSVLVGDTQYF. Here the CDR3 DNA reads TGTGCCACCAGTGTCTTAGTTGGAGATACGCAGTATTTT.

The sample holds many counts of this clonotype. V gene TRBV6-2 or TRBV6-3 combines with J gene TRBJ1-2, with D hard to call. Trimming shortened V by 6 bases and J by 4 bases, and 12 bases separated the two germline ends. Germline V gives CDR1 MNHEY, CDR2 SVGEGT. CDR3 size: 13 residues. CDR3 DNA sequence: TGTGCCAGCAGCCCTGACGGTCCCTATGGCTACACCTTC. Translation: CASSPDGPYGYTF.